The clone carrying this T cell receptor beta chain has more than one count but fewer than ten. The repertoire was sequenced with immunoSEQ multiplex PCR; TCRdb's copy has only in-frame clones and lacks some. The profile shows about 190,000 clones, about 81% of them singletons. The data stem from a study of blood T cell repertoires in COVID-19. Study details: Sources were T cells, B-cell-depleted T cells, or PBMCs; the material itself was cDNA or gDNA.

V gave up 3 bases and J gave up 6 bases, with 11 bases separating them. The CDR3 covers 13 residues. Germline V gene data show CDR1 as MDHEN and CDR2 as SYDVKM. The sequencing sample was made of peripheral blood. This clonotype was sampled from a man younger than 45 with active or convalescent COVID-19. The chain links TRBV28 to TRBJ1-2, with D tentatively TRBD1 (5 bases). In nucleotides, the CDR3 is TGTGCCAGCAGTTTGTCCGGGGGAGATGGCTACACCTTC. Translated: CASSLSGGDGYTF.